A single T cell receptor (beta chain) is shown here with its context. Its recognized antigen is unknown. There are no base qualities to consult, and no much larger clone falls within one base. The germline V gene (reference sequence) sets CDR1 to LNHNV and CDR2 to YYDKDF. V loses 3 bases, J loses 4 bases, and the germline ends lie 15 bases apart. The CDR3 sequence holds 15 residues, the cysteine and phenylalanine included. This entry keeps only the CDR3 DNA: 45 bases, framed from base 1. The data were obtained in a study of vaccination and CD4 T cells after COVID-19 (dated 2022 in TCRdb). Regarding the study in general: Six males and four females were included in the convalescent cohort, with two Hispanic individuals, seven Caucasians, two Asians and one multiracial person represented. Post-COVID blood samples from convalescent patients were collected a median of roughly 100 days after diagnosis, with a range of roughly 30 to 161 days. Control cultures received a CEFX viral epitope pool as the positive control, an HIV-1 Nef peptide pool as the negative control, or no peptide. In about 11 COVID-19 convalescent patients and a few infection-naive healthy vaccine recipients, the spike-specific CD4+ TCR repertoire before mRNA vaccination was compared with the repertoire after mRNA vaccination. Post-vaccine blood samples were taken a median of around 68 days after the second vaccine dose, with a range of about 13 to 250 days. For stimulating the cultures, overlapping spike peptide pools were used, derived from SARS-CoV-2 as well as from the common cold coronaviruses HCoV-NL63, HCoV-OC43 and HCoV-229E. Participants received two doses of either the Pfizer-BioNTech BNT162b2 vaccine (n=8) or the Moderna mRNA-1273 vaccine (n=2). An earlier paper using these donors assessed, at the TCR clonotype level, memory CD4+ T cell crossreactivity between SARS-CoV-2 and common cold coronavirus spike proteins.

General conclusions and limits of the study: The study included relatively few convalescent patients and did not analyze early timepoints after natural infection. Although the median number of SARS-CoV-2-reactive clonotypes went up from 20 to 25 after infection to some 37 after vaccination, the increase was not significant. In convalescent patients, a median about 84% of post-vaccine SARS-CoV-2-reactive clones were detected only after vaccination, and vaccine-specific priming was suggested by this finding. In convalescent patients, nearly all vaccine-specific clones (304 of 307) were found to be mono-reactive for SARS-CoV-2 spike rather than cross-reactive with common cold coronaviruses.

Library construction relied on PCR. DNA from cultured CD4+ T cells underwent TCR sequencing with the Oncomine TCR Beta short-read assay at the Johns Hopkins FTIC core. Genomic DNA was extracted from the cultured CD4+ T cells with the QIAamp micro DNA kit. Oncomine TCR Beta libraries made from cultured CD4+ T cells were pooled using unique dual indexes and sequenced on an Illumina iSeq 100. Regarding the original processing steps: Non-productive sequences were filtered out, and CDR3s that did not start with C, did not end with F or W, or were shorter than 7 amino acids were discarded. The MANAFEST web application was used to identify antigen-specific clonotypes by comparing peptide-stimulated wells against reference wells and other culture wells. Positive clones required FDR below 0.05, an odds ratio above 5, and productive frequency above 0.1% in at least two of three replicate wells. Clonotypes that were significantly expanded in both SARS-CoV-2 spike wells and at least one common cold coronavirus spike condition were defined as cross-reactive. Using R version 3.6.1, CDR3 homology was evaluated through Levenshtein distances (stringdist) along with unrooted phylogenetic trees (ape). TCRdb applied fastp at Q25 and MiXCR to the public reads, then kept only in-frame beta chains. Records with the same CDR3 protein are collapsed into one entry carrying the most frequent genes and DNA. The V and J calls reflect TCRdb's pipeline rather than the authors' work. A total of approximately 8,600 distinct CDR3 sequences appear in this sample, roughly 43% of them only once. The top ten clonotypes cover roughly 30% of the sample.

The sample's treatment or condition, from its label and the paper: roughly nine-day PBMC culture with coronavirus spike peptide pools or control peptides (ViraFEST assay). CD4+ T cells from unexposed donors were collected before the COVID-19 pandemic (2011-2018). To expand antigen-specific T cells with peptide pools and then pick out the expanded clonotypes through TCR sequencing, the study relied on the ViraFEST assay. PBMCs were cultured at about 2 million per well in IMDM supplemented with approximately 5% human AB serum and about 9.5 IU/ml IL-2, with 10 ug/ml peptide pools added. Half of the culture medium was replaced with fresh IL-2-containing medium on days 3 and 7. After 10 days of culture, CD4+ T cells were isolated by negative selection using the EasySep CD4+ T cell isolation kit. Unexposed donor CD4+ T cells were tested for reactivity to SARS-CoV-2 S and N and four common cold coronavirus spike pools, as cell number allowed. Ficoll-Paque Plus gradient centrifugation was used to isolate PBMCs from whole blood, and the isolated PBMCs were then either used fresh or cryopreserved at -140C. Culture conditions were generally each tested in triplicate wells. Leukapheresis product for the unexposed donors was bought commercially.

This receptor chain uses TRBV15 and TRBJ2-5; matching of 5 bases hints at TRBD2 as the D gene. The receptor comes from a human donor in good health. The material sequenced was CD4+ T cells from blood, cultured in vitro. The CDR3 amino acid sequence is: CATSRTGSTGETQYF. The nucleotide sequence is TGTGCCACCAGCAGGACGGGAAGTACGGGAGAGACCCAGTACTTC.